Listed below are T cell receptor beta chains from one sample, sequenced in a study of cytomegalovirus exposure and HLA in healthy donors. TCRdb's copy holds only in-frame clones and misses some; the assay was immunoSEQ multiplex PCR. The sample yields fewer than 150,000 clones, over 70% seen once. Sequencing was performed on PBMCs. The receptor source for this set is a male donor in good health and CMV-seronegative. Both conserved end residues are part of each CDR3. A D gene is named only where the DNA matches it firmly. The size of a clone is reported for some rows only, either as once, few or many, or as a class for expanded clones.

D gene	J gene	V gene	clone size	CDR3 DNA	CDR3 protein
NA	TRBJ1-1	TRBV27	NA	TGTGCCAGCAGTTGGGCAGGGAGGGAGGCTGAAGCTTTCTTT	CASSWAGREAEAFF
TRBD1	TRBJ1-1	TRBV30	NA	TGTGCCTGGAGTCCTCCCCGGACAGGGATCATGGACACTGAAGCTTTCTTT	CAWSPPRTGIMDTEAFF
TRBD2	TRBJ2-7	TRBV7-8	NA	TGTGCCAGCAGCTTAACTAGCGGGAGTCAGGTATATTCCTACGAGCAGTACTTC	CASSLTSGSQVYSYEQYF
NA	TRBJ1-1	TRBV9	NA	TGTGCCAGCAGTGTGGCGGGGTTTTCGTCTGAAGCTTTCTTT	CASSVAGFSSEAFF
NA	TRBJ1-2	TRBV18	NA	TGTGCCAGCTCACCACCCGGCAGGCCTACTAGTGGCTACACCTTC	CASSPPGRPTSGYTF
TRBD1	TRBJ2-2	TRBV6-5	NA	TGTGCCCGCAGTTTCGACAGGGGCCCACGTCCCGGGGAGCTGTTTTTT	CARSFDRGPRPGELFF
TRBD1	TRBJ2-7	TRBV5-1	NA	TGCGCCAGCAGCCCAGGGACAGGGATCGAGCAGTACTTC	CASSPGTGIEQYF
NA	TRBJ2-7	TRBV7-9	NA	TGTGCCAGCAGCCCCAGCACAGACCCCTACGAGCAGTACTTC	CASSPSTDPYEQYF
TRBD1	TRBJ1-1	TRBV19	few	TGTGCCAGTAAAGGGACAGATGAAACCGAAGCTTTCTTT	CASKGTDETEAFF
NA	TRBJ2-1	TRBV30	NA	TGTGCCTGGAGGGCAAGGCTAAGGGGGGGTGAGCAGTTCTTC	CAWRARLRGGEQFF
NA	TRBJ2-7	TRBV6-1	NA	TGTGCCAGCAGTGAACCGGGGGGCCTTACCTACGAGCAGTACTTC	CASSEPGGLTYEQYF
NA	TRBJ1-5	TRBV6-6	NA	TGTGCCAGCAGTTGGGGGGGTAGCTATAGCAATCAGCCCCAGCATTTT	CASSWGGSYSNQPQHF
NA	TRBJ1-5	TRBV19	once	TGTGCCAGCCGGGACACCAATCAGCCCCAGCATTTT	CASRDTNQPQHF
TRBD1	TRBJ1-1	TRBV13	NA	TGTGCCAGCAGCTTTGGGGACAGGGCGAACACTGAAGCTTTCTTT	CASSFGDRANTEAFF
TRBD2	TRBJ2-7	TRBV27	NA	TGTGCCAGCAGTTTCGGACTAGCGGGAGTATACGAGCAGTACTTC	CASSFGLAGVYEQYF
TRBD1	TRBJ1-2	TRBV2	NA	TGTGCCAGCAGTGAAGCGCGACAGGGCCACTATGGCTACACCTTC	CASSEARQGHYGYTF
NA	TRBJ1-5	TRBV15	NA	TGTGCCACCAGCAGAGCCGATCAGCCCCAGCATTTT	CATSRADQPQHF
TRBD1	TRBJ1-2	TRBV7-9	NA	TGTGCCAGCAGCTTCGGACAGGGGGACGGCTATGGCTACACCTTC	CASSFGQGDGYGYTF
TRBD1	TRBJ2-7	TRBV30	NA	TGTGCCTGGACCCGGGGACAGGGGATCGACTACGAGCAGTACTTC	CAWTRGQGIDYEQYF
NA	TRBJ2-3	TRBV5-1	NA	TGCGCCAGCAGCAGCCAGGGTGTTAAAGATACGCAGTATTTT	CASSSQGVKDTQYF
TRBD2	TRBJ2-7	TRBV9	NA	TGTGCCAGCAGCGTAGGGGGGAGGGCCTACGAGCAGTACTTC	CASSVGGRAYEQYF
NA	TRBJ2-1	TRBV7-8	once	TGTGCCAGCAGCTTAGGGGCCCGGGGTGAGCAGTTCTTC	CASSLGARGEQFF
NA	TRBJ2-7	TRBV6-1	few	TGTGCCAGCAGTGAAGATAACAGGTCCCCTCTCTACGAGCAGTACTTC	CASSEDNRSPLYEQYF
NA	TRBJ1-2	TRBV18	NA	TGTGCCAGCTCACCACCTGAGGGCCGACAGGTCTATGGCTACACCTTC	CASSPPEGRQVYGYTF
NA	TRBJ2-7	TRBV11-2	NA	TGTGCCAGCAGCTTTTCTAGGTACGAGCAGTACTTC	CASSFSRYEQYF
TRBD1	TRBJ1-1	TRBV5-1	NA	TGCGCCACATCTGACGGGACAGTTAACACTGAAGCTTTCTTT	CATSDGTVNTEAFF
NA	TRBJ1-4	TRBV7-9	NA	TGTGCCAGCAGCTTGGTTGTGGGCGCCGGTTGGGAAAAACTGTTTTTT	CASSLVVGAGWEKLFF
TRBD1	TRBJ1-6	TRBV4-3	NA	TGCGCCAGCAGCCAAGAATTACAGGGGGCGCAAAATTCACCCCTCCACTTT	CASSQELQGAQNSPLHF
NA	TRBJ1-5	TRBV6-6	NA	TGTGCCAGCAGTTACGAGGGTCTTGGGAGCAATCAGCCCCAGCATTTT	CASSYEGLGSNQPQHF
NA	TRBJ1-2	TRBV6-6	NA	TGTGCCAGCAGAGGGGACTATGGCTACACCTTC	CASRGDYGYTF
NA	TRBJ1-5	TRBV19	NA	TGTGCCAGTAGTACGAACCAGGGGCCCCAGCATTTT	CASSTNQGPQHF
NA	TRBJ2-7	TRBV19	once	TGTGCCAGTAGTACCACCGTGTGGACATCGGCCGACTACGAGCAGTACTTC	CASSTTVWTSADYEQYF
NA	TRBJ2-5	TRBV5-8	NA	TGTGCCAGCAGCTTAGGGGGAGCGGTACGAGAGACCCAGTACTTC	CASSLGGAVRETQYF
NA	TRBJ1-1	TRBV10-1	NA	TGCGCCAGCAATATGGACAGTCGGTCGCATGAAGCTTTCTTT	CASNMDSRSHEAFF